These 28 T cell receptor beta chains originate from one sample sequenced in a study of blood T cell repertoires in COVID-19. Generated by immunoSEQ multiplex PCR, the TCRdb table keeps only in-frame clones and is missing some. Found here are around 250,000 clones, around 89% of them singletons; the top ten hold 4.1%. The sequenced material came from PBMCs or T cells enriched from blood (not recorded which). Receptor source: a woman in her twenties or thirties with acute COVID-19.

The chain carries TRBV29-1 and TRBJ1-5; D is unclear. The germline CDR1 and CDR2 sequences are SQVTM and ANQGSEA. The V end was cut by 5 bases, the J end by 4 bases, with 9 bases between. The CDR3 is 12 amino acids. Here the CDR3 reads CSVSGSNQPQHF. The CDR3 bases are TGCAGCGTTAGCGGTAGTAATCAGCCCCAGCATTTT.

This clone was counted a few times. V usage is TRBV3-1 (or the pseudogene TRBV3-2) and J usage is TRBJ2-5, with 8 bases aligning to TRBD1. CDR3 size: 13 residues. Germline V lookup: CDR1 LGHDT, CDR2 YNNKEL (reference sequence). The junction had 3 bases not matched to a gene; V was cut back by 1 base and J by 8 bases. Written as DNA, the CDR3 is TGTGCCAGCAGCCAAGGGCAGGGGGCTACCCAGTACTTC. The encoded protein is CASSQGQGATQYF.

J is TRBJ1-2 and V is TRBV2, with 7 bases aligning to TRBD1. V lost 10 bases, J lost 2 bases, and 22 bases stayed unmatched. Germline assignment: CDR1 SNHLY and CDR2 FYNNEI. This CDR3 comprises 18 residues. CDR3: CATDMGDANRGWNYGYTF. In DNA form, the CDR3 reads TGTGCCACTGACATGGGGGATGCTAACAGGGGTTGGAACTATGGCTACACCTTC.

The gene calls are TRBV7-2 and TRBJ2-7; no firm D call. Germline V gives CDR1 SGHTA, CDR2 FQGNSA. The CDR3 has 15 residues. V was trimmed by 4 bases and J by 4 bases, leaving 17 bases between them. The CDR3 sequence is CASSSGQQKIYEQYF. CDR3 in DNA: TGTGCCAGCAGCTCAGGTCAGCAGAAGATATACGAGCAGTACTTC.

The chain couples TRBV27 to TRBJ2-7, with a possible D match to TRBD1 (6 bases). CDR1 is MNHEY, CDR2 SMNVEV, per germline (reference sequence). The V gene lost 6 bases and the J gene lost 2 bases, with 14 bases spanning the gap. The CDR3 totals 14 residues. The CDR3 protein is CASSPQGNPYEQYF. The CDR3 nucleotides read TGTGCCAGCAGCCCCCAGGGGAACCCCTACGAGCAGTACTTC.

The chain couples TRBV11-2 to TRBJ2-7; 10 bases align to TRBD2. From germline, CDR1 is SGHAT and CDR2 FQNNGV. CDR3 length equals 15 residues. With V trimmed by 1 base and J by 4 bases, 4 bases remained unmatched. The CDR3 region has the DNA TGTGCCAGCAGCTTAGTCCCTAGCGGGAGTTACGAGCAGTACTTC. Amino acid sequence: CASSLVPSGSYEQYF.

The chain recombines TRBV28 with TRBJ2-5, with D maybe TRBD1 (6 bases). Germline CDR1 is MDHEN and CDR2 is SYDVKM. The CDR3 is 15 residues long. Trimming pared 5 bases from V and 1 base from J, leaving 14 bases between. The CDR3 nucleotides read TGTGCCAGCAGTAACATAGGACAGACCCAAGAGACCCAGTACTTC. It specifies CASSNIGQTQETQYF.

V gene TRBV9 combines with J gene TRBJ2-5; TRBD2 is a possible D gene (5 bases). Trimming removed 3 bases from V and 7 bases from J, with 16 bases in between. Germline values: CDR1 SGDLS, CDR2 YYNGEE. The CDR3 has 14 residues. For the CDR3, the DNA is TGTGCCAGCAGCGAAGGGAGTGATGGTGGGACCCAGTACTTC. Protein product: CASSEGSDGGTQYF.

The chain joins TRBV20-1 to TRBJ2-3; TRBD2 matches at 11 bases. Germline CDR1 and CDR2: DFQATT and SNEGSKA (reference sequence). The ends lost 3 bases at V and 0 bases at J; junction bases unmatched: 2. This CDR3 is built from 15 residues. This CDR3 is CSASGTSGSTDTQYF. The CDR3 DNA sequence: TGCAGTGCTAGTGGGACTAGCGGTAGCACAGATACGCAGTATTTT.

This CDR3 is CASSQDGGEAFF. The CDR3 DNA follows: TGTGCCAGCAGCCAAGATGGAGGGGAAGCTTTCTTT. The chain employs TRBV3-1 (or the pseudogene TRBV3-2) and TRBJ1-1, with no clear D. The V end was cut by 0 bases, the J end by 8 bases, with 7 bases between. This CDR3 contains 12 residues. Germline values: CDR1 LGHDT, CDR2 YNNKEL (reference sequence).

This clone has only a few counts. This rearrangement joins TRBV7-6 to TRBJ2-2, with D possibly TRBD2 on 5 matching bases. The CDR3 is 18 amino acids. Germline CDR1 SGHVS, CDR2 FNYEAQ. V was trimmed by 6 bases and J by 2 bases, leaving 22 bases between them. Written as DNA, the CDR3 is TGTGCCAGCAGTCAAAGCGGTCTAGGCAGCGTTAACACCGGGGAGCTGTTTTTT. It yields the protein CASSQSGLGSVNTGELFF. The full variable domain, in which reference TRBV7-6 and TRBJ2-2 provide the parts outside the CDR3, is GAGVSQSPRYKVTKRGQDVALRCDPISGHVSLYWYRQALGQGPEFLTYFNYEAQQDKSGLPNDRFSAERPEGSISTLTIQRTEQRDSAMYRCASSQSGLGSVNTGELFFGEGSRLTVL.

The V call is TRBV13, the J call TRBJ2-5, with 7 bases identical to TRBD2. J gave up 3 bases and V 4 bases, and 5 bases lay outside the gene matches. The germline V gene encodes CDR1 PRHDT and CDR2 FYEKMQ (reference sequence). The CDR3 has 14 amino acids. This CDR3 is CASSSTTSEETQYF. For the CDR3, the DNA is TGTGCCAGCAGCTCCACAACTAGCGAAGAGACCCAGTACTTC.

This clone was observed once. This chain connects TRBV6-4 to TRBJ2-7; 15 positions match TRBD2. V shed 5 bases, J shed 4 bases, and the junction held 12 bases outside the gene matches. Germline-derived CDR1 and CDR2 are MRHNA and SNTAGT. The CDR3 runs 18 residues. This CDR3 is CASSKTGTSGRTVYEQYF. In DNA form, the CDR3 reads TGTGCCAGCAGTAAGACCGGGACTAGCGGGAGGACCGTTTACGAGCAGTACTTC.

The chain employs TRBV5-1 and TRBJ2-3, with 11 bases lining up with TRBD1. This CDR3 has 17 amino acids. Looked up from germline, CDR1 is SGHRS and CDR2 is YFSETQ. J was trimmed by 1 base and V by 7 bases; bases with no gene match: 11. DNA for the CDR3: TGCGCCAGCTGGGACAGGGGGTTGAGTATGGGCACAGATACGCAGTATTTT. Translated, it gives CASWDRGLSMGTDTQYF.

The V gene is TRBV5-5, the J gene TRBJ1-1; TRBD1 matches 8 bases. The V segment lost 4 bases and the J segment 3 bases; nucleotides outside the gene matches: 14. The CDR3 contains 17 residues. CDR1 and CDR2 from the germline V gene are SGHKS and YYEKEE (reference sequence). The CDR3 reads CASSTIPGGAKDTEAFF. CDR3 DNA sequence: TGTGCCAGCAGCACAATTCCAGGGGGCGCGAAGGACACTGAAGCTTTCTTT.

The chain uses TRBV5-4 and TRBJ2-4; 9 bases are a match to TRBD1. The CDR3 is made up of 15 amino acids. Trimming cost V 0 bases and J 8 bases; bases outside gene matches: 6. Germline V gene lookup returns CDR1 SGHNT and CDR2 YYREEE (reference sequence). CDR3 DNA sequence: TGTGCCAGCAGCTTGGCCGGGACAGGGACGTACATTCAGTACTTC. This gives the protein CASSLAGTGTYIQYF.

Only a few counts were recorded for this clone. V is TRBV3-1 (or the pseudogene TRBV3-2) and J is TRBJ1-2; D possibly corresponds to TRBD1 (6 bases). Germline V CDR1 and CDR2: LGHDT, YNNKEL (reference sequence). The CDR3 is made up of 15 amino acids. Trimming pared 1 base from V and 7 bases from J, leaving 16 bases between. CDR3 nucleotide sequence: TGTGCCAGCAGCCAAGTTGGTCAGGGGCTAGGTGGCTACACCTTC. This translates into CASSQVGQGLGGYTF.

CDR3 region: CASSHGQGEQYF. DNA of the CDR3: TGTGCCAGCAGCCACGGACAGGGCGAGCAGTACTTC. The chain uses TRBV11-2 and TRBJ2-7; TRBD1 aligns across 8 bases. Trimming removed 5 bases from V and 6 bases from J; junction bases left unmatched: 3. Germline CDR1 reads SGHAT; CDR2 reads FQNNGV. The CDR3 has 12 amino acids. Together with reference TRBV11-2 and TRBJ2-7, the CDR3 gives the full variable domain: EAGVAQSPRYKIIEKRQSVAFWCNPISGHATLYWYQQILGQGPKLLIQFQNNGVVDDSQLPKDRFSAERLKGVDSTLKIQPAKLEDSAVYLCASSHGQGEQYFGPGTRLTVT.

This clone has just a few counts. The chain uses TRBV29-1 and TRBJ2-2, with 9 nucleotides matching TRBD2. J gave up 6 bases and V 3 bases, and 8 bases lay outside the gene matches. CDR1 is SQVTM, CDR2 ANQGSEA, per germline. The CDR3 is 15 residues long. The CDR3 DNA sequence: TGCAGCGTTGATACTGGCGGGAGGGCCCCCGGGGAGCTGTTTTTT. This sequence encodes CSVDTGGRAPGELFF.

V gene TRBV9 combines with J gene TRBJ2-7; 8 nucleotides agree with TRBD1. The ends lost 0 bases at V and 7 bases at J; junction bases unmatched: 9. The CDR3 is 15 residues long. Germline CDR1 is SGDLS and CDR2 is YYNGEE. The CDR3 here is CASSVDGQGAREQYF. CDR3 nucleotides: TGTGCCAGCAGCGTAGATGGTCAGGGGGCGCGGGAGCAGTACTTC.

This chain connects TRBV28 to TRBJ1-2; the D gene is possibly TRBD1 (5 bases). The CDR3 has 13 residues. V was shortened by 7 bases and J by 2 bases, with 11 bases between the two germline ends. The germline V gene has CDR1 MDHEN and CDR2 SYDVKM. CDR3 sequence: CASTRGVNYGYTF. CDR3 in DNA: TGTGCCAGCACTCGGGGGGTAAACTATGGCTACACCTTC.

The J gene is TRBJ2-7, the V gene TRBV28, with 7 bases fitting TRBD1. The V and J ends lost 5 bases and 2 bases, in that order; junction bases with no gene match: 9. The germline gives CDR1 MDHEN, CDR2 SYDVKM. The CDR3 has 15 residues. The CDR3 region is CASSRDRVLPYEQYF. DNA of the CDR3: TGTGCCAGCAGTCGCGACAGGGTCCTCCCCTACGAGCAGTACTTC. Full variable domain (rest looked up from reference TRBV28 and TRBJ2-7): DVKVTQSSRYLVKRTGEKVFLECVQDMDHENMFWYRQDPGLGLRLIYFSYDVKMKEKGDIPEGYSVSREKKERFSLILESASTNQTSMYLCASSRDRVLPYEQYFGPGTRLTVT.

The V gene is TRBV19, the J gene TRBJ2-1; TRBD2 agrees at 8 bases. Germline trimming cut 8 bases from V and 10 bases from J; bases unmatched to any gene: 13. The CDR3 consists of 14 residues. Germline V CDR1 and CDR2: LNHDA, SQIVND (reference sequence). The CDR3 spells CASAGGGRSLEQFF. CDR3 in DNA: TGTGCCAGTGCGGGGGGCGGGAGATCTTTGGAGCAGTTCTTC.

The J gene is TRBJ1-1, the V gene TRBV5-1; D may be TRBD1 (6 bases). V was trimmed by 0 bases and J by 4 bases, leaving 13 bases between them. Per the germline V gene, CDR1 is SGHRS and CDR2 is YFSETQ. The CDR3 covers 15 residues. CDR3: CASSLGQGLSTEAFF. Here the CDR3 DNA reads TGCGCCAGCAGCTTGGGTCAGGGGTTGAGCACTGAAGCTTTCTTT.

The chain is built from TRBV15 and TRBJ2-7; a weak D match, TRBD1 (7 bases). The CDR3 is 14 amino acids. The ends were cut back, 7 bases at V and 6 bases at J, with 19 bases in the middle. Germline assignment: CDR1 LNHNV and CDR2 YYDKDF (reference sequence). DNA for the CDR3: TGTGCCACCAAGCAGGGGGGACAACCAGGCGAGCAGTACTTC. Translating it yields CATKQGGQPGEQYF.

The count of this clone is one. DNA for the CDR3: TGCAGCGTTGAACTAGCGGACTACAATGAGCAGTTCTTC. It translates to CSVELADYNEQFF. V gene TRBV29-1 combines with J gene TRBJ2-1; 7 bases align to TRBD2. Trimming cost V 2 bases and J 3 bases; bases outside gene matches: 1. The CDR3 consists of 13 residues. Germline values: CDR1 SQVTM, CDR2 ANQGSEA.

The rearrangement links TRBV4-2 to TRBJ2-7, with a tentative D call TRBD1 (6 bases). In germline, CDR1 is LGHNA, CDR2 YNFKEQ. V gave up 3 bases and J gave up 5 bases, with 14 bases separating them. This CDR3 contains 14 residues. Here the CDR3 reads CASSQLGQSDEQYF. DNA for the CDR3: TGTGCCAGCAGCCAGTTAGGACAGAGCGACGAGCAGTACTTC.

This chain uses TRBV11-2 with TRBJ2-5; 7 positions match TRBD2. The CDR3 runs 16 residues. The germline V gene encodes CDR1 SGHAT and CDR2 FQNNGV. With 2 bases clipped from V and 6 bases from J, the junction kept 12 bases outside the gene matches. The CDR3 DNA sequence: TGTGCCAGCAGCTTAAATGCGGGAGTTGGGGGGAAGACCCAGTACTTC. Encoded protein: CASSLNAGVGGKTQYF. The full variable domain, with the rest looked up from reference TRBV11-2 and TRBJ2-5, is EAGVAQSPRYKIIEKRQSVAFWCNPISGHATLYWYQQILGQGPKLLIQFQNNGVVDDSQLPKDRFSAERLKGVDSTLKIQPAKLEDSAVYLCASSLNAGVGGKTQYFGPGTRLLVL.